Described below is a single TCR beta chain sequence and its context. The record originates from a study of blood T cell repertoires in COVID-19. The CDR3 is 16 residues long. Germline V gives CDR1 KGHDR, CDR2 SFDVKD. Trimming removed 2 bases from V and 4 bases from J; junction bases left unmatched: 7. Source study methods: Using reference gene primer amplification, nucleated cell counts were estimated. Some clones are missing from TCRdb's copy, which holds only in-frame ones; the method was immunoSEQ multiplex PCR. Clonal size and the V and J genes are those of that table, whereas D and trimming came from the DNA. The sample shows approximately 160,000 clones, more than 60% of them seen only once.

The TCR sequence derives from a man in his 60s with acute or convalescent COVID-19. Sequencing used peripheral blood. This chain links TRBV24-1 with TRBJ1-5, with TRBD1 identical over 7 bases. CDR3 region: CATSDWAPGQNQPQHF. For the CDR3, the DNA is TGTGCCACCAGTGATTGGGCACCGGGACAGAATCAGCCCCAGCATTTT.